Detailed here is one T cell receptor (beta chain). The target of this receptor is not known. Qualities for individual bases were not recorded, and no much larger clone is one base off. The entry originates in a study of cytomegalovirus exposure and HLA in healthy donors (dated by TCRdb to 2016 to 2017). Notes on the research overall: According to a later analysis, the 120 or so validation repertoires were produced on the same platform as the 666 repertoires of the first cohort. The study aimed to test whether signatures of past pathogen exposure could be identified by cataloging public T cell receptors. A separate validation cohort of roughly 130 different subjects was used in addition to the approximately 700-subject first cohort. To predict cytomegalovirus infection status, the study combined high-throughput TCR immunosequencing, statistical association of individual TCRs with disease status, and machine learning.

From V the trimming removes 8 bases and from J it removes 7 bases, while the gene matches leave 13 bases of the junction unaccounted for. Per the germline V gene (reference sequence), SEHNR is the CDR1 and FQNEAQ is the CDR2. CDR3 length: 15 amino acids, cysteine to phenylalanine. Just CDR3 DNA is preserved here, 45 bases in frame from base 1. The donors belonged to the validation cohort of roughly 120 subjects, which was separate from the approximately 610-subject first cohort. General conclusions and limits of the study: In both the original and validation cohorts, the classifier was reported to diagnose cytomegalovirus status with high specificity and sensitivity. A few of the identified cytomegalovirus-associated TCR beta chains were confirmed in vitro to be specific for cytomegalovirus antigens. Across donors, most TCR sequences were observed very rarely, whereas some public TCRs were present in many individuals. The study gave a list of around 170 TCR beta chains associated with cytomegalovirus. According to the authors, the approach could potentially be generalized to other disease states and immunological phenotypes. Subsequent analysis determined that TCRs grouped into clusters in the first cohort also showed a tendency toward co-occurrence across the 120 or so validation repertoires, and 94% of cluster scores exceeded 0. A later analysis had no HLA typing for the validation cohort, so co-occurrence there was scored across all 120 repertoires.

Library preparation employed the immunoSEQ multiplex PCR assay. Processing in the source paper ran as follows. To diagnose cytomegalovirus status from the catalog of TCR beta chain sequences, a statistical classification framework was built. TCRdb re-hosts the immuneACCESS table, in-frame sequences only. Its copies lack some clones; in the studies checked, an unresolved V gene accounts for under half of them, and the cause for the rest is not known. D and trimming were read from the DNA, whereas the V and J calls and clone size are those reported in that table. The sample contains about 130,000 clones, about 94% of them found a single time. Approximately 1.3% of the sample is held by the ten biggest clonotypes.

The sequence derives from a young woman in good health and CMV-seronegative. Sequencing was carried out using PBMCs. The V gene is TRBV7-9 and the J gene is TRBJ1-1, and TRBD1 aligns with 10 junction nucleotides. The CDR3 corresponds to CASGRQGAVQVEAFF. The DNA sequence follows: TGTGCCAGCGGACGACAGGGGGCTGTTCAGGTTGAAGCTTTCTTT.